The following is a TCR beta chain sequence with its context. The record originates from a study of Ad26.COV2.S vaccination and SARS-CoV-2 variants. Some clones are missing from TCRdb's copy, which holds only in-frame ones; the method was immunoSEQ multiplex PCR. The sample shows hundreds of thousands of clones, around 92% of them seen only once. Treatment indicated: some 20 received Ad26.COV2.S at low or high dose, single or two shots; about 5 received placebo; per-sample allocation not given. On day 63 after the first injection, vaccine and placebo recipients gave samples. The germline gives CDR1 MNHEY, CDR2 SVGAGI. Trimming stripped 2 bases from V and 9 bases from J, with 14 bases between. CDR3 length equals 15 residues.

This clonotype originated in a person between 18 and 65 years old who received the Ad26.COV2.S COVID-19 vaccine or a placebo. The sequences come from peripheral blood, collected in a trial of Ad26.COV2.S vaccine versus placebo. The rearrangement links TRBV6-5 to TRBJ1-6; possible D gene TRBD1, 5 bases. The CDR3 DNA reads TGTGCCAGCAGTTACCGGGCGGGGCTTGGTTCACCCCTCCACTTT. Encoded protein: CASSYRAGLGSPLHF.